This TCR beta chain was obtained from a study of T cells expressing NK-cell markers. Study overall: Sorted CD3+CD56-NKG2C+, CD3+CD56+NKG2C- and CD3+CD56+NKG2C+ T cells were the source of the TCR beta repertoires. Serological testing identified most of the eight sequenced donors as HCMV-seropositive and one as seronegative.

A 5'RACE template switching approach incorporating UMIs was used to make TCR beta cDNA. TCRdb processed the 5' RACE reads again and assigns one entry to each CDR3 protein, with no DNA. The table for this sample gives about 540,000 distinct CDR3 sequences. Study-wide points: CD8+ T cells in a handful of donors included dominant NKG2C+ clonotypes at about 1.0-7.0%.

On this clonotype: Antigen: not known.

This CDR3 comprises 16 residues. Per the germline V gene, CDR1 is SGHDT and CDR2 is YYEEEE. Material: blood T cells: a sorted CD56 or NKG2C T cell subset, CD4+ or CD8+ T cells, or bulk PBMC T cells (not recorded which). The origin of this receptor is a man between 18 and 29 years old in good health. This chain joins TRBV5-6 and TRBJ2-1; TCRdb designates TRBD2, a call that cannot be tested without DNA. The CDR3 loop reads CASSSEYASEHGEQFF.